What follows are 18 T cell receptor beta chains derived from one specimen sequenced in a study of blood T cell repertoires in COVID-19. The assay was immunoSEQ multiplex PCR, and TCRdb's table has in-frame clones only and misses some. The sample shows 110,000 to 150,000 clones, 88% of them seen only once. Sequenced material: peripheral blood. These receptor sequences come from a woman in her fifties or sixties with acute or convalescent COVID-19.

This clone was recorded only once. Here the CDR3 DNA reads TGTGCCAGCAGCCGAACCGGGGTTCGAGCCAAAAACATTCAGTACTTC. Amino acid sequence: CASSRTGVRAKNIQYF. The chain links TRBV11-2 to TRBJ2-4; tentative D call: TRBD2 (5 bases). The CDR3 loop spans 16 amino acids. In germline, CDR1 is SGHAT, CDR2 FQNNGV. The ends were cut back, 5 bases at V and 0 bases at J, with 14 bases in the middle.

This sequence joins TRBV3-1 (or the pseudogene TRBV3-2) and TRBJ1-5; D is undetermined. Trimming pared 2 bases from V and 3 bases from J, leaving 5 bases between. The germline gives CDR1 LGHDT, CDR2 YNNKEL (reference sequence). The CDR3 runs to 13 residues. In nucleotides, the CDR3 is TGTGCCAGCAGCCAATCCCTCAATCAGCCCCAGCATTTT. Translated, it gives CASSQSLNQPQHF.

The CDR3 region has the DNA TGTGCCAGCAGGAGGGTCGAGGTCCCTGAAGCTTTCTTT. The encoded protein is CASRRVEVPEAFF. This rearrangement joins TRBV7-9 to TRBJ1-1; D is unclear. This CDR3 has 13 residues. V was clipped by 6 bases and J by 6 bases, with 14 bases between them. The germline gives CDR1 SEHNR, CDR2 FQNEAQ (reference sequence).

The chain recombines TRBV12-5 with TRBJ2-3; 10 bases line up with TRBD1. Germline CDR1 reads LGHNT; CDR2 reads FRNRAP. With V trimmed by 6 bases and J by 5 bases, 5 bases remained unmatched. There are 14 residues in the CDR3. CDR3 loop: CASGLTGGGDTQYF. CDR3 DNA sequence: TGTGCTAGTGGCCTGACAGGGGGCGGAGATACGCAGTATTTT. Full variable domain (remainder filled in from reference TRBV12-5 and TRBJ2-3): DARVTQTPRHKVTEMGQEVTMRCQPILGHNTVFWYRQTMMQGLELLAYFRNRAPLDDSGMPKDRFSAEMPDATLATLKIQPSEPRDSAVYFCASGLTGGGDTQYFGPGTRLTVL.

This clone was seen a single time. The rearrangement links TRBV29-1 to TRBJ2-3; D may be TRBD1 (7 bases). CDR1 SQVTM and CDR2 ANQGSEA come from the germline V gene. V shed 4 bases and J shed 6 bases, with 11 bases lying between them. The CDR3 loop spans 12 amino acids. The CDR3 coding sequence is TGCAGCGTTGTGTCAGGGGGGGATACGCAGTATTTT. It codes for CSVVSGGDTQYF.

This clone was seen a handful of times. The V and J genes are TRBV19 and TRBJ1-6, with D unclear. Germline-derived CDR1 and CDR2 are LNHDA and SQIVND (reference sequence). The CDR3 runs to 16 residues. Trimming cost V 5 bases and J 0 bases, with 11 bases left between them. The CDR3 region is CASSVSESSYNSPLHF. The CDR3, as DNA: TGTGCCAGTAGTGTTTCAGAAAGCTCCTATAATTCACCCCTCCACTTT.

CDR3 nucleotides: TGTGCCAGCAGCTTAGATGGGACAGGGGGCTACGAGCAGTACTTC. Its protein is CASSLDGTGGYEQYF. The chain has TRBV7-3 and TRBJ2-7, with TRBD1 matching 11 bases. This CDR3 comprises 15 residues. V lost 2 bases to trimming and J lost 3 bases; unmatched junction nucleotides: 3. Germline values: CDR1 SGHTA, CDR2 FQGTGA.

This chain uses TRBV7-9 with TRBJ2-7, with 8 bases lining up with TRBD1. The length of the CDR3 is 16 residues. V lost 0 bases to trimming and J lost 2 bases; unmatched junction nucleotides: 6. From germline, CDR1 is SEHNR and CDR2 FQNEAQ (reference sequence). CDR3 DNA: TGTGCCAGCAGCTTAGCTACAGGGGGACGGGCCTACGAGCAGTACTTC. This codes for CASSLATGGRAYEQYF.

J is TRBJ1-1 and V is TRBV27; D is possibly TRBD1 (5 bases). V was cut by 6 bases and J by 5 bases, with 10 bases left in between. The CDR3 covers 12 residues. The germline gives CDR1 MNHEY, CDR2 SMNVEV (reference sequence). The CDR3 reads CASSDRGTEAFF. The CDR3 DNA is TGTGCCAGCAGCGATCGGGGGACTGAAGCTTTCTTT.

This sequence joins TRBV11-3 and TRBJ2-1; 8 nucleotides line up with TRBD2. Trimming at V came to 1 base and at J to 9 bases, leaving 5 bases not matched to a gene. Germline loops: CDR1 SGHNT, CDR2 YENEEA. There are 14 residues in the CDR3. The CDR3 nucleotides read TGTGCCAGCAGCTTAGGAAGCGGGGGAAGTGAGCAGTTCTTC. Translated: CASSLGSGGSEQFF.

This clone occurred a few times. The rearrangement links TRBV4-1 to TRBJ1-1; TRBD1 is a possible D gene (5 bases). CDR1 and CDR2 (germline): MGHRA, YSYEKL. The CDR3 runs 17 residues. The germline V and J ends were trimmed by 4 bases and 0 bases, with 18 bases remaining between them. CDR3 sequence: CASSLTETEGVNTEAFF. CDR3 DNA: TGCGCCAGCAGCCTCACCGAAACGGAAGGGGTGAACACTGAAGCTTTCTTT.

This clone came up a few times. The chain is built from TRBV7-3 and TRBJ2-7; the match to TRBD2 covers 10 bases. Germline CDR1 is SGHTA and CDR2 is FQGTGA. This CDR3 contains 12 residues. V shed 5 bases and J 8 bases; nucleotides not matched to a gene: 3. The CDR3 sequence is CASSTLAGKQYF. In DNA form, the CDR3 reads TGTGCCAGCAGCACACTAGCGGGGAAGCAGTACTTC. Combining the CDR3 with reference TRBV7-3 and TRBJ2-7 gives the whole variable domain GAGVSQTPSNKVTEKGKYVELRCDPISGHTALYWYRQSLGQGPEFLIYFQGTGAADDSGLPNDRFFAVRPEGSVSTLKIQRTERGDSAVYLCASSTLAGKQYFGPGTRLTVT.

This rearrangement joins TRBV7-8 to TRBJ2-2; the match to TRBD2 covers 10 bases. Per the germline V gene, CDR1 is SGHVS and CDR2 is FQNEAQ. The V and J ends lost 1 base and 6 bases, in that order; junction bases with no gene match: 8. This CDR3 contains 17 residues. The CDR3 region is CASSLGPSSGGAGELFF. The CDR3, as DNA: TGTGCCAGCAGCTTAGGTCCCTCTAGCGGGGGTGCCGGGGAGCTGTTTTTT.

In DNA form, the CDR3 reads TGTGCCAGCTCACCGGAGGGATACGAGCAGTACTTC. It translates to CASSPEGYEQYF. This rearrangement joins TRBV18 to TRBJ2-7; tentative D call: TRBD2 (6 bases). Germline V CDR1 and CDR2: KGHSH, LQKENI. The CDR3 covers 12 residues. V was shortened by 3 bases and J by 4 bases, with 7 bases between the two germline ends.

The chain has TRBV5-6 and TRBJ1-2; possible D gene TRBD1, 5 bases. Trimming took 1 base from V and 6 from J, leaving 7 bases between them. The CDR3 totals 12 residues. CDR1 SGHDT and CDR2 YYEEEE come from the germline V gene. The CDR3: CASSLRGHGYTF. The CDR3 bases are TGTGCCAGCAGCTTGAGGGGTCATGGCTACACCTTC.

The V gene is TRBV4-1, the J gene TRBJ2-7; the match to TRBD1 covers 8 bases. The ends lost 2 bases at V and 9 bases at J; junction bases unmatched: 9. This CDR3 contains 14 residues. Germline V gives CDR1 MGHRA, CDR2 YSYEKL. DNA for the CDR3: TGCGCCAGCAGCCAACGGGACAGGAGGGTCGGGCAGTACTTC. Encoded protein: CASSQRDRRVGQYF.

This clone came up once. J is TRBJ1-2 and V is TRBV6-5; D might be TRBD1 (5 bases). The CDR3 is 14 amino acids. Germline V gene data show CDR1 as MNHEY and CDR2 as SVGAGI. Trimming shortened V by 5 bases and J by 4 bases, and 14 bases separated the two germline ends. In DNA, the CDR3 is TGTGCCAGCAGTCACATCGGGGGGTTCTATGGCTACACCTTC. Encoded protein: CASSHIGGFYGYTF.

This clone was detected a few times. The chain is built from TRBV7-8 and TRBJ1-1; the D gene is possibly TRBD1 (5 bases). Trimming took 2 bases from V and 0 from J, leaving 10 bases between them. CDR1 and CDR2 from the germline V gene are SGHVS and FQNEAQ. CDR3 length: 15 residues. The CDR3 DNA reads TGTGCCAGCAGCTTAAACAGGAACGTGAACACTGAAGCTTTCTTT. As protein: CASSLNRNVNTEAFF.